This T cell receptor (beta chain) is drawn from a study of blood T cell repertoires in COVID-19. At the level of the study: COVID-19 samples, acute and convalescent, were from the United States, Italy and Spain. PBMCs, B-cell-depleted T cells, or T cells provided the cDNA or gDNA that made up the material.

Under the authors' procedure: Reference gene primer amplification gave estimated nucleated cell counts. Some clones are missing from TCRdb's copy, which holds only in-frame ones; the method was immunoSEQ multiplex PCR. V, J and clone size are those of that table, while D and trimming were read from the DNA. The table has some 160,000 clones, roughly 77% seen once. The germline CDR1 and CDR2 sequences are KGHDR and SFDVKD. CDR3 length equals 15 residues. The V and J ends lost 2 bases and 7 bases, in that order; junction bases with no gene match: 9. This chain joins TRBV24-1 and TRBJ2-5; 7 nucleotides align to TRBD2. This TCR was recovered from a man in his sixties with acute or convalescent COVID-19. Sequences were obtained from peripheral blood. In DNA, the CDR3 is TGTGCCACCAGTGATTCCGGGGACTACCTCGGGACCCAGTACTTC. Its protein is CATSDSGDYLGTQYF.